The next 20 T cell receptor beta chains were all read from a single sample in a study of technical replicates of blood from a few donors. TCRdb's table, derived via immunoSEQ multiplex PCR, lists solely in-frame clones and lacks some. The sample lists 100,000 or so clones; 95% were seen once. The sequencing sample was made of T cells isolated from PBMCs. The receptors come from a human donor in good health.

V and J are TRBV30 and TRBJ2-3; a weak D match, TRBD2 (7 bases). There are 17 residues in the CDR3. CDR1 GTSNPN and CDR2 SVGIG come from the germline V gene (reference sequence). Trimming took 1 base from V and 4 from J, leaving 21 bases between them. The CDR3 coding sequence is TGTGCCTGGAGTGCAGTCGGTGGGGGGGCCCTTGCAGATACGCAGTATTTT. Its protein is CAWSAVGGGALADTQYF.

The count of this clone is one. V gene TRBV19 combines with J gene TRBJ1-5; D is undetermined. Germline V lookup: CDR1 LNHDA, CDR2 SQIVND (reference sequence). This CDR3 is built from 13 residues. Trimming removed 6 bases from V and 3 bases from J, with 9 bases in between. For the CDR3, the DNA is TGTGCCAGTAGCCTCTCCTTCAATCAGCCCCAGCATTTT. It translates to CASSLSFNQPQHF.

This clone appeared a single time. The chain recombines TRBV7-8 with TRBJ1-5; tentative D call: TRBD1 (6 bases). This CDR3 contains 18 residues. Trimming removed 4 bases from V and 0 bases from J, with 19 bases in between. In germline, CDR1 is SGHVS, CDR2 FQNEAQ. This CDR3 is CASSSTPDSDYSNQPQHF. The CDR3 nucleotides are TGTGCCAGCAGCTCCACCCCGGACAGCGATTATAGCAATCAGCCCCAGCATTTT.

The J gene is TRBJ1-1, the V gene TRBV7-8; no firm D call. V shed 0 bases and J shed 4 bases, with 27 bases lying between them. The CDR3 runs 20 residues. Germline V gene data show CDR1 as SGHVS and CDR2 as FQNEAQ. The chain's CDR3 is CASSLARDFSPSPIFTEAFF. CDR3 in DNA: TGTGCCAGCAGCTTAGCGCGGGATTTCAGTCCCTCCCCGATTTTCACTGAAGCTTTCTTT.

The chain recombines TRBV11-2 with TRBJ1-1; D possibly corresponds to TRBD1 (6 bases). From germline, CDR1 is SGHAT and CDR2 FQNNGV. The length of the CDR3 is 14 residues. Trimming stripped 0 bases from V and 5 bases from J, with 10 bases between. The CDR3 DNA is TGTGCCAGCAGCTTAGAACAGGGTGGGACTGAAGCTTTCTTT. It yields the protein CASSLEQGGTEAFF.

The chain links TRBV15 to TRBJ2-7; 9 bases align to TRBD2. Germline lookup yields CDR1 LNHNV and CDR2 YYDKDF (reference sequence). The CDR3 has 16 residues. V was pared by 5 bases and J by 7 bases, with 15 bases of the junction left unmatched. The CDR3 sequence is CATSASVGTSWREQYF. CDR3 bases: TGTGCCACCAGCGCGAGCGTAGGGACTAGCTGGAGAGAGCAGTACTTC.

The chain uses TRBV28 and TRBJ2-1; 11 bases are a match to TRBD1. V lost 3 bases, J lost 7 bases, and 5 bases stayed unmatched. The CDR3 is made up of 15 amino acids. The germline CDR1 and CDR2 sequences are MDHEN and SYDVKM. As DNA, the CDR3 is TGTGCCAGCAGTTTGAGGGGACAGGGGGAAAATGAGCAGTTCTTC. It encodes CASSLRGQGENEQFF.

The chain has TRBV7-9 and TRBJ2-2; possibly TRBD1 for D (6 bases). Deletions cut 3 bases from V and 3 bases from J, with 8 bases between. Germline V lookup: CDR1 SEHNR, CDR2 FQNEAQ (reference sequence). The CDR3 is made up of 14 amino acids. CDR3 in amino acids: CASSFTGHTGELFF. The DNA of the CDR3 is TGTGCCAGCAGCTTTACAGGGCACACCGGGGAGCTGTTTTTT.

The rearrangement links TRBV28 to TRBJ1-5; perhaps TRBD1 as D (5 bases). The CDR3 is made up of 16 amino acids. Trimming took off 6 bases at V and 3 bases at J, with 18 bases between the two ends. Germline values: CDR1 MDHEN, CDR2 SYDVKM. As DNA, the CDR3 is TGTGCCAGCAGCCAAGCGACAGCCCCCCACAATCAGCCCCAGCATTTT. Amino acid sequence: CASSQATAPHNQPQHF. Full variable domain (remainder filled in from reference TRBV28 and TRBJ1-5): DVKVTQSSRYLVKRTGEKVFLECVQDMDHENMFWYRQDPGLGLRLIYFSYDVKMKEKGDIPEGYSVSREKKERFSLILESASTNQTSMYLCASSQATAPHNQPQHFGDGTRLSIL.

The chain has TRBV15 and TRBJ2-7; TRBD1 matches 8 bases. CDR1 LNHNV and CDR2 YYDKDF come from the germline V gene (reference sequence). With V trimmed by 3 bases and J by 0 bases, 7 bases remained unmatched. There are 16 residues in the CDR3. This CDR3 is CATSRTGTGHSYEQYF. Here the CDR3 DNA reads TGTGCCACCAGCAGGACCGGGACAGGACACTCCTACGAGCAGTACTTC.

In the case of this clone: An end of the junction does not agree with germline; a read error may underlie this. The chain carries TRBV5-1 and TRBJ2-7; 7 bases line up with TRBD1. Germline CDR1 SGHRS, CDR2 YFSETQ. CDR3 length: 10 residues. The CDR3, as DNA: TGCGCCAGCGCCCCCGAGGGACAGAACTTC. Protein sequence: CASAPEGQNF.

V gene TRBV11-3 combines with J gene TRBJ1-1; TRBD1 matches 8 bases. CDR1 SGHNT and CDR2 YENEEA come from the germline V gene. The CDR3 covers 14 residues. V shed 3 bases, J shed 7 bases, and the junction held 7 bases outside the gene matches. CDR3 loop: CASSFRSGTGEAFF. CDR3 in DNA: TGTGCCAGCAGCTTTCGTTCGGGGACAGGTGAAGCTTTCTTT. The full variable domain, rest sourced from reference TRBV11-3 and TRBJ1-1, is EAGVVQSPRYKIIEKKQPVAFWCNPISGHNTLYWYLQNLGQGPELLIRYENEEAVDDSQLPKDRFSAERLKGVDSTLKIQPAELGDSAVYLCASSFRSGTGEAFFGQGTRLTVV.

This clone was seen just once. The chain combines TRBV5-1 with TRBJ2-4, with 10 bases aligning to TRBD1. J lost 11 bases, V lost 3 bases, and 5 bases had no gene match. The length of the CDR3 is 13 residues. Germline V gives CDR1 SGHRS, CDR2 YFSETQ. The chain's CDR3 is CASSSGQGTVQYF. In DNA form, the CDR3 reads TGCGCCAGCAGCTCGGGACAGGGGACCGTTCAGTACTTC. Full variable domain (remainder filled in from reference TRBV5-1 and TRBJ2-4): KAGVTQTPRYLIKTRGQQVTLSCSPISGHRSVSWYQQTPGQGLQFLFEYFSETQRNKGNFPGRFSGRQFSNSRSEMNVSTLELGDSALYLCASSSGQGTVQYFGAGTRLSVL.

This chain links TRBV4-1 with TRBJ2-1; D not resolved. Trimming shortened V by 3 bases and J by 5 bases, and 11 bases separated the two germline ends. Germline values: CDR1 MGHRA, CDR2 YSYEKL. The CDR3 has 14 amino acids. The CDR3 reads CASSQKSENNEQFF. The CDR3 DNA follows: TGCGCCAGCAGCCAGAAGAGCGAGAACAATGAGCAGTTCTTC.

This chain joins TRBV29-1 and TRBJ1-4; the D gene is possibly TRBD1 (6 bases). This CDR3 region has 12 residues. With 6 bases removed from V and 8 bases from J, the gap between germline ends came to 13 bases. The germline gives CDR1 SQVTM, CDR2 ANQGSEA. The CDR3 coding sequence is TGCAGCGTCGGGACAAGTATCGAAAAACTGTTTTTT. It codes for CSVGTSIEKLFF.

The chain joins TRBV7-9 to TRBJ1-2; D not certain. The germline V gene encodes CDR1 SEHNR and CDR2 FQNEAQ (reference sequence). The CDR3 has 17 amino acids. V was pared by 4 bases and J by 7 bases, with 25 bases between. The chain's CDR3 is CASSSGGGMGKGGGYTF. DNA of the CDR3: TGTGCCAGCAGCTCAGGAGGAGGTATGGGAAAAGGAGGTGGCTACACCTTC.

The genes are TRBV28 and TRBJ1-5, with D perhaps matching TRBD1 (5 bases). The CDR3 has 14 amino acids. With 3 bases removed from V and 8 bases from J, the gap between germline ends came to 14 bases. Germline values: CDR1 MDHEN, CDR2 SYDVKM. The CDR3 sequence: CASSLRGGREPQHF. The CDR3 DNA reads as TGTGCCAGCAGTTTGAGGGGAGGGCGGGAGCCCCAGCATTTT.

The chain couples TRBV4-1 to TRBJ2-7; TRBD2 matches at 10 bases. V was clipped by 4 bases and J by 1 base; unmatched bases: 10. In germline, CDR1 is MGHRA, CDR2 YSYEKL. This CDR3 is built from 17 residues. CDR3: CASSPTWGTSESYEQYF. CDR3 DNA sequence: TGCGCCAGCAGCCCAACGTGGGGGACTAGCGAATCCTACGAGCAGTACTTC.

CDR3 coding DNA: TGTGCCAGCAGCAAAGGCGGGACAGGGAGAGAGGTCACTGAAGCTTTCTTT. Translating gives CASSKGGTGREVTEAFF. The chain couples TRBV21-1 to TRBJ1-1; the table assigns TRBD1, which was not confirmed against the DNA. TRBV21-1 is designated a pseudogene. The length of the CDR3 is 17 residues.

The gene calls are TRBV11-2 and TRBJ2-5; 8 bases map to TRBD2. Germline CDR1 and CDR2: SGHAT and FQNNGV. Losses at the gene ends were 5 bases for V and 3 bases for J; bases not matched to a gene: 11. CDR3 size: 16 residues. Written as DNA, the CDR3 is TGTGCCAGCAGCCTTTGGGGGAGCGGGGGAGAAGAGACCCAGTACTTC. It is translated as CASSLWGSGGEETQYF.